This TCR beta chain was captured by sequencing in a study of patients and donors after allogeneic stem cell transplantation. TCRdb reprocessed the RT-PCR reads with MiXCR, giving one entry per CDR3 protein. The repertoire holds about 31,000 distinct CDR3 sequences, with 6.5% to 7% as singletons. Germline CDR1 and CDR2: ENHRY and SYGVKD. The CDR3 runs 15 residues. V lost 10 bases to trimming and J lost 6 bases; unmatched junction nucleotides: 12. The TCR comes from a human donor who was either an allogeneic HSCT recipient or a stem cell or donor lymphocyte infusion donor (not recorded which). It is not recorded whose cells these are; they may come from a transplant donor. V usage is TRBV10-3 and J usage is TRBJ2-1; 10 bases agree with TRBD2. Sequenced sample: blood, either unsorted or a sorted T cell fraction (not recorded which). In nucleotides, the CDR3 is TGTGCCAGCGCAGTGGGGACTAGCGCTTTCAATGAGCAGTTCTTC. It specifies CASAVGTSAFNEQFF.